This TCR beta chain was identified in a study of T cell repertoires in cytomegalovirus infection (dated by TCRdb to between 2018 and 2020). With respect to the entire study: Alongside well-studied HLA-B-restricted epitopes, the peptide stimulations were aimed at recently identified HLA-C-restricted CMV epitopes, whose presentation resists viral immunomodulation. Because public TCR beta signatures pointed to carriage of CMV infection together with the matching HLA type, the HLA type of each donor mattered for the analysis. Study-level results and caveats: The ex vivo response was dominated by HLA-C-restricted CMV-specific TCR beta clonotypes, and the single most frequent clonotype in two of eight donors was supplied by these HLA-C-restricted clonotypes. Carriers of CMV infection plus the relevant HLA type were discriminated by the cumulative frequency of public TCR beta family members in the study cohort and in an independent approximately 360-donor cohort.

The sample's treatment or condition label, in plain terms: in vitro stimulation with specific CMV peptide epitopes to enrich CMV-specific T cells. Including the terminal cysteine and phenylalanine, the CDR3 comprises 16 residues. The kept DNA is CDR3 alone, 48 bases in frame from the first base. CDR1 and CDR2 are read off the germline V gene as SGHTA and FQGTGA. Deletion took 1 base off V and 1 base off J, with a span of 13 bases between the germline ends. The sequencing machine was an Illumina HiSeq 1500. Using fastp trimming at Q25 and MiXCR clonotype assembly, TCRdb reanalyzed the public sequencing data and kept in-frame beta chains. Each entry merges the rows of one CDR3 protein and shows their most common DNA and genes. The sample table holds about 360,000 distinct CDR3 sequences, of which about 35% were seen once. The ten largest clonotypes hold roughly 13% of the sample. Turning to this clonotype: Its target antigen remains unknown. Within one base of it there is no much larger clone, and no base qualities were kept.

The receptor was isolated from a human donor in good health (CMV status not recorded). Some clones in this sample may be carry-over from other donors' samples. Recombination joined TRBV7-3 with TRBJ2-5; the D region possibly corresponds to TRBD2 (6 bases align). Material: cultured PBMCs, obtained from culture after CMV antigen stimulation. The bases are TGTGCCAGCAGCTTAAATGGAGGGACCTTCCAAGAGACCCAGTACTTC. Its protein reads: CASSLNGGTFQETQYF.